This passage covers 26 T cell receptor beta chains from one sample sequenced in a study of blood T cell repertoires in COVID-19. The table came from immunoSEQ multiplex PCR; TCRdb's copy has only in-frame clones and leaves some out. The sample lists 410,000 or so clones; about 88% were seen once. Source material: peripheral blood. The receptors originated from a woman aged 40-49 years with COVID-19, enrolled during active disease.

This sequence joins TRBV15 and TRBJ1-3; 10 bases align to TRBD1. Looked up from germline, CDR1 is LNHNV and CDR2 is YYDKDF (reference sequence). Unmatched junction bases numbered 7, after V lost 0 bases and J lost 2 bases. The length of the CDR3 is 18 residues. CDR3 in amino acids: CATSRDLFGQGAGNTIYF. CDR3 DNA: TGTGCCACCAGCAGAGATCTGTTCGGACAGGGGGCTGGAAACACCATATATTTT.

This clone was observed a few times. J is TRBJ2-7 and V is TRBV19; 7 nucleotides match TRBD1. The CDR3 runs 15 residues. CDR1 is LNHDA and CDR2 is SQIVND in the germline V gene (reference sequence). J was trimmed by 3 bases and V by 1 base; bases with no gene match: 6. In DNA, the CDR3 is TGTGCCAGTAGTATAGGAACAGGGGACAGCTACGAGCAGTACTTC. Protein: CASSIGTGDSYEQYF.

The count of this clone is one. The chain recombines TRBV5-8 with TRBJ2-1, with a weak D call TRBD2 (5 bases). The CDR3 totals 13 residues. V shed 0 bases and J shed 9 bases, with 10 bases lying between them. Germline CDR1 reads SGHTS; CDR2 reads YDEGEE. The CDR3 region has the DNA TGTGCCAGCAGCTTGGACGGGGAACGTGAGCAGTTCTTC. It yields the protein CASSLDGEREQFF.

A single count supports this clone. The chain uses TRBV7-3 and TRBJ2-5, with 8 bases that match TRBD2. CDR3 size: 15 residues. Trimming at V came to 4 bases and at J to 5 bases, leaving 9 bases not matched to a gene. Germline values: CDR1 SGHTA, CDR2 FQGTGA. Here the CDR3 DNA reads TGTGCCAGCAGCTCCCAGCGGGGGTCGAGGGAGACCCAGTACTTC. Protein sequence: CASSSQRGSRETQYF.

This clone occurred once. V usage is TRBV30 and J usage is TRBJ1-1; tentative D call: TRBD1 (5 bases). This CDR3 contains 11 residues. Germline V lookup: CDR1 GTSNPN, CDR2 SVGIG (reference sequence). DNA for the CDR3: TGTGTCAGTAGGGGGAACACTGAAGCTTTCTTT. Its protein product is CVSRGNTEAFF.

The CDR3, as DNA: TGTGCCAGCAGCCCCCCAGGGCCGGGAGACAAACTGTTTTTT. This sequence encodes CASSPPGPGDKLFF. V is TRBV9 and J is TRBJ1-4, with D perhaps TRBD1 (5 bases). Trimming shortened V by 4 bases and J by 11 bases, and 18 bases separated the two germline ends. Germline-derived CDR1 and CDR2 are SGDLS and YYNGEE. This CDR3 comprises 14 residues.

This clone was recorded only once. Here the CDR3 DNA reads TGTGCCAGCAGCAAAGGCGGCAGGGGAAGCGGCGAGCAGTACTTC. Translation gives CASSKGGRGSGEQYF. V is TRBV21-1 and J is TRBJ2-7; TRBD1, the D gene given by the table, was not confirmed from the DNA. TRBV21-1 is a known pseudogene. The CDR3 runs 15 residues.

J is TRBJ1-2 and V is TRBV24-1, with 7 bases aligning to TRBD1. V was pared by 4 bases and J by 1 base, with 5 bases of the junction left unmatched. CDR1 and CDR2 from the germline V gene are KGHDR and SFDVKD. The CDR3 runs 15 residues. CDR3 amino acids: CATSENRGGNYGYTF. The CDR3 nucleotides are TGTGCCACCAGTGAAAACAGGGGTGGTAACTATGGCTACACCTTC.

Concerning this clone itself: The same CDR3 can be traced to other DNA sequences in this sample. The chain has TRBV7-2 and TRBJ2-3, with D hard to call. The CDR3 is 12 amino acids. Germline V gene lookup returns CDR1 SGHTA and CDR2 FQGNSA. V lost 5 bases to trimming and J lost 0 bases, with 3 bases between them. The CDR3 reads CASSLSTDTQYF. For the CDR3, the DNA is TGTGCCAGCAGCCTAAGCACAGATACGCAGTATTTT.

This rearrangement joins TRBV27 to TRBJ2-2; D is unclear. Looked up from germline, CDR1 is MNHEY and CDR2 is SMNVEV (reference sequence). This CDR3 comprises 14 residues. V lost 5 bases and J 1 base, leaving 8 bases between the germline ends. This chain's CDR3 is CASSRHRNTGELFF. The CDR3, as DNA: TGTGCCAGCAGTCGACACAGGAACACCGGGGAGCTGTTTTTT.

A single count supports this clone. The chain recombines TRBV15 with TRBJ1-5; possible D gene TRBD1, 5 bases. Deletions cut 0 bases from V and 6 bases from J, with 24 bases between. CDR3 size: 19 residues. Germline CDR1 LNHNV, CDR2 YYDKDF (reference sequence). This CDR3 is CATSRDYTRGGMLVQPQHF. CDR3 DNA sequence: TGTGCCACCAGCAGAGATTACACCCGGGGCGGGATGTTGGTTCAGCCCCAGCATTTT.

The chain uses TRBV7-9 and TRBJ1-1, with D perhaps matching TRBD1 (6 bases). The length of the CDR3 is 15 residues. The V gene's germline CDR1 is SEHNR and CDR2 FQNEAQ (reference sequence). Trimming removed 2 bases from V and 1 base from J, with 11 bases in between. CDR3 nucleotides: TGTGCCAGCAGCTTAAAAAGGACAGCGAACACTGAAGCTTTCTTT. Translation: CASSLKRTANTEAFF.

The chain combines TRBV7-2 with TRBJ1-1; 7 bases match TRBD1. The CDR3 runs 14 residues. After removal of 1 base from V and 3 bases from J, the junction contained 2 bases not matched to a gene. CDR1 SGHTA and CDR2 FQGNSA come from the germline V gene. The CDR3 loop reads CASSLVRGDTEAFF. CDR3 nucleotide sequence: TGTGCCAGCAGCTTAGTCAGGGGGGACACTGAAGCTTTCTTT.

The chain joins TRBV19 to TRBJ2-3; 8 nucleotides match TRBD1. V lost 6 bases to trimming and J lost 3 bases; unmatched junction nucleotides: 11. The CDR3 covers 16 residues. Germline CDR1 is LNHDA and CDR2 is SQIVND (reference sequence). The CDR3 loop is CASRLRGPGDTDTQYF. In nucleotides, the CDR3 is TGTGCCAGTAGGCTCAGGGGGCCTGGGGATACAGATACGCAGTATTTT.

The chain carries TRBV5-1 and TRBJ1-3; no clear D. Trimming took 0 bases from V and 5 from J, leaving 6 bases between them. The CDR3 has 13 residues. CDR1 and CDR2 (germline): SGHRS, YFSETQ. CDR3 coding DNA: TGCGCCAGCAGCTTGGAAGCGAGAAACACCATATATTTT. This sequence encodes CASSLEARNTIYF.

This clone was recorded only once. The chain recombines TRBV7-8 with TRBJ2-2; D may be TRBD1 (6 bases). Germline V CDR1 and CDR2: SGHVS, FQNEAQ. The CDR3 runs 16 residues. V was pared by 1 base and J by 4 bases, with 13 bases between. This chain's CDR3 is CASSLVPGARTGELFF. The CDR3, as DNA: TGTGCCAGCAGCTTAGTTCCAGGGGCTCGCACCGGGGAGCTGTTTTTT.

The chain carries TRBV14 and TRBJ2-1; 9 bases fit TRBD2. The V gene's germline CDR1 is SGHDN and CDR2 FVKESK. This CDR3 contains 17 residues. V shed 0 bases, J shed 4 bases, and the junction held 7 bases outside the gene matches. CDR3 sequence (DNA): TGTGCCAGCAGCCAAGATCGCGGGAGGGCCGATTACAATGAGCAGTTCTTC. This encodes CASSQDRGRADYNEQFF.

V gene TRBV7-3 combines with J gene TRBJ1-1; D is perhaps TRBD1 (6 bases). The germline CDR1 and CDR2 sequences are SGHTA and FQGTGA. CDR3 length: 16 residues. Between the trimmed V and J ends, which lost 1 base and 3 bases, there was a span of 15 bases. This CDR3 is CASSLSGGREYTEAFF. As DNA, the CDR3 is TGTGCCAGCAGCTTAAGCGGGGGGCGCGAGTACACTGAAGCTTTCTTT.

V usage is TRBV15 and J usage is TRBJ1-4, with 11 bases that match TRBD1. CDR1 is LNHNV, CDR2 YYDKDF, per germline (reference sequence). The J segment lost 8 bases and the V segment lost 2 bases, leaving 7 bases of the junction unmatched. The CDR3 extends over 16 amino acids. The CDR3 region has the DNA TGTGCCACCAGCAGACCTCCGGGACAGGGGGACGAAAAACTGTTTTTT. The encoded protein is CATSRPPGQGDEKLFF.

This clone occurred once. J is TRBJ2-7 and V is TRBV18; D is perhaps TRBD2 (6 bases). Germline CDR1 reads KGHSH; CDR2 reads LQKENI. Trimming removed 6 bases at V and 2 bases at J, with 14 bases between. The CDR3 spans 14 residues. In DNA, the CDR3 is TGTGCCAGCTCGCCCGGGAGCCTACCCTACGAGCAGTACTTC. Its protein product is CASSPGSLPYEQYF.

The chain recombines TRBV6-4 with TRBJ2-1; D might be TRBD2 (6 bases). V was pared by 2 bases and J by 10 bases, with 15 bases between. Germline V gene sequence: CDR1 MRHNA, CDR2 SNTAGT. CDR3 length: 14 amino acids. The CDR3: CASSDVGEGGEQFF. The DNA for the CDR3 is TGTGCCAGCAGTGACGTGGGAGAGGGAGGCGAGCAGTTCTTC.

The J gene is TRBJ1-2, the V gene TRBV28, with TRBD1 matching over 8 bases. CDR3 length: 14 residues. J lost 0 bases, V lost 8 bases, and 5 bases had no gene match. CDR1 is MDHEN, CDR2 SYDVKM, per germline. In nucleotides, the CDR3 is TGTGCCAGCTCCCTGGACAGGGCTAACTATGGCTACACCTTC. It encodes CASSLDRANYGYTF.

The rearrangement joins TRBV18 to TRBJ2-3, with TRBD1 matching 7 bases. CDR1 and CDR2 from the germline V gene are KGHSH and LQKENI. V lost 4 bases, J lost 5 bases, and 3 bases stayed unmatched. This CDR3 region has 13 residues. CDR3 sequence reads: CASSQGAGDTQYF. Here the CDR3 DNA reads TGTGCCAGCTCACAGGGGGCCGGAGATACGCAGTATTTT.

The CDR3 sequence is CASSSGLAGTDTQYF. The CDR3 DNA reads TGCGCCAGCAGCTCCGGACTAGCGGGGACGGATACGCAGTATTTT. V usage is TRBV5-1 and J usage is TRBJ2-3; 12 positions agree with TRBD2. Germline values: CDR1 SGHRS, CDR2 YFSETQ. V gave up 3 bases and J gave up 6 bases; unmatched junction bases: 5. The CDR3 runs 15 residues.

This clone has just a few counts. V is TRBV6-2 or TRBV6-3 and J is TRBJ2-2; D gene uncertain. The germline gives CDR1 MNHEY, CDR2 SVGEGT. This CDR3 comprises 14 residues. Trimming left V 4 bases short and J 1 base short, with 7 bases between. As DNA, the CDR3 is TGTGCCAGCAGTTCATACTGGAACACCGGGGAGCTGTTTTTT. Translation: CASSSYWNTGELFF.

V and J are TRBV27 and TRBJ1-6, with D perhaps TRBD1 (6 bases). This CDR3 has 14 residues. The V end lost 4 bases, the J end lost 9 bases, and 13 bases lay between the germline ends. Germline CDR1 is MNHEY and CDR2 is SMNVEV (reference sequence). CDR3 loop: CASSSTGRGSPLHF. CDR3 DNA: TGTGCCAGCAGTTCGACAGGCCGTGGTTCACCCCTCCACTTT.